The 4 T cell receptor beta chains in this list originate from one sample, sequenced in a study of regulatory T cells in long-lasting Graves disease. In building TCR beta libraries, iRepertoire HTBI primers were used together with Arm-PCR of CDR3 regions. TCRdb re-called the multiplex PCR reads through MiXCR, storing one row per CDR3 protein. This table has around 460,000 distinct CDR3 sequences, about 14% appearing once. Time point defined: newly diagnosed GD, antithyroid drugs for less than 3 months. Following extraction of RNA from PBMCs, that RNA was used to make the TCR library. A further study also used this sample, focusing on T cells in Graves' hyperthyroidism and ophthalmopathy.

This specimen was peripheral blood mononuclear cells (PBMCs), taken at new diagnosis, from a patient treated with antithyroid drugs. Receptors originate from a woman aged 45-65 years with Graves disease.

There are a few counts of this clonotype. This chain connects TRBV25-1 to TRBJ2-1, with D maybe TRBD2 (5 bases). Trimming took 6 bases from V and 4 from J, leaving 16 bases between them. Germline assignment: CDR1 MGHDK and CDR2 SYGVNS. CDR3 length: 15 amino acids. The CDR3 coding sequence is TGTGCCAGCAGCCCAGCCCCACGGGGTTACAATGAGCAGTTCTTC. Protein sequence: CASSPAPRGYNEQFF.

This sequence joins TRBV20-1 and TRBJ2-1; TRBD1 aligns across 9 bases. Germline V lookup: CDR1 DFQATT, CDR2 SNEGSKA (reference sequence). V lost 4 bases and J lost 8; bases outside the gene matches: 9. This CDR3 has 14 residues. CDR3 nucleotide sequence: TGCAGTGCTACCCCGGGACAGGGAGGCTATGAGCAGTTCTTC. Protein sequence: CSATPGQGGYEQFF.

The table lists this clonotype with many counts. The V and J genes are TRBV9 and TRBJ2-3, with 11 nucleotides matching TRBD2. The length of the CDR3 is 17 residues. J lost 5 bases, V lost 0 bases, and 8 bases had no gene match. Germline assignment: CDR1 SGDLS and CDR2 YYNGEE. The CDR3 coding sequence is TGTGCCAGCAGCGTAGAACAGGTCGGACTAGCGGGAGATACGCAGTATTTT. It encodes CASSVEQVGLAGDTQYF.

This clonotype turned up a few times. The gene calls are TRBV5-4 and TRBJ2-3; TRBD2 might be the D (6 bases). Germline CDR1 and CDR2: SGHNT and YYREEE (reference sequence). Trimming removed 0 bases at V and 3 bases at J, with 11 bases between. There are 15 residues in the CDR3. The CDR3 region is CASSLDLAGTDTQYF. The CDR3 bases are TGTGCCAGCAGCTTGGACCTCGCGGGAACAGATACGCAGTATTTT.